This T cell receptor beta chain is from a study of early T cells in non-severe SARS-CoV-2 infection. Study summary: Sequenced bulk RNA came from whole blood that was unsorted, and chains were unpaired. Regarding the study as a whole: Reliance on VDJdb matching favored anti-spike CD8 responses; private and CD4 specificities were missed.

V was shortened by 6 bases and J by 8 bases, with 10 bases between the two germline ends. This CDR3 is built from 11 residues. Germline CDR1 reads MNHNS; CDR2 reads SASEGT. This clonotype has at least ten counts. The antigen is not known. Each single cDNA molecule received a unique molecular identifier. From the 5' RACE reads, TCRdb called clonotypes with MiXCR, one entry per CDR3 protein. The sample comprises tens of thousands of distinct CDR3 sequences, 5% to 6.5% of which are singletons, and 7% to 8.5% rests with the top ten. This TCR came from an adult who was a healthcare worker with PCR-confirmed SARS-CoV-2 infection or an uninfected control (not recorded which). Sequenced material: whole blood. The gene calls are TRBV6-1 and TRBJ1-1, with unresolved D. The CDR3 is CASRGAREAFF. The CDR3 DNA reads as TGTGCCAGCAGGGGCGCGAGGGAAGCTTTCTTT.